These 12 T cell receptor beta chains share one sample of origin, sequenced in a study of shared clonotypes between healthy human individuals. The data were produced by immunoSEQ multiplex PCR, yet TCRdb's version contains in-frame clones alone and is incomplete. Of more than 400,000 clones listed, approximately 94% are singletons. The material sequenced was naive CD4+ T cells sorted from blood. Subset indicated: CD45RA+ positively selected. The receptors were sampled from a woman in her 30s in good health.

The chain uses TRBV19 and TRBJ2-5, with D hard to call. The CDR3 totals 11 residues. CDR1 is LNHDA and CDR2 is SQIVND in the germline V gene (reference sequence). The ends were cut back, 5 bases at V and 1 base at J, with 2 bases in the middle. The CDR3, as DNA: TGTGCCAGTAGTTTCCAAGAGACCCAGTACTTC. It yields the protein CASSFQETQYF.

The J gene is TRBJ2-7, the V gene TRBV18, with no clear D. This CDR3 is 12 amino acids long. CDR1 is KGHSH and CDR2 is LQKENI in the germline V gene. Between the trimmed V and J ends, which lost 3 bases and 6 bases, there was a span of 9 bases. The CDR3 DNA follows: TGTGCCAGCTCACCGGCGCTCCCCGAGCAGTACTTC. Its protein is CASSPALPEQYF.

As concerns this clone: Distinct nucleotide sequences in the sample also encode this CDR3. This chain links TRBV27 with TRBJ2-7, with TRBD2 as a possible D gene (7 bases). The CDR3 is 13 residues long. The germline V gene has CDR1 MNHEY and CDR2 SMNVEV (reference sequence). With 3 bases removed from V and 4 bases from J, the gap between germline ends came to 10 bases. CDR3 sequence: CASSLRGGYEQYF. In DNA form, the CDR3 reads TGTGCCAGCAGTTTGAGGGGGGGGTACGAGCAGTACTTC.

The V call is TRBV14, the J call TRBJ1-3; D not resolved. The CDR3 is made up of 16 amino acids. Germline loops: CDR1 SGHDN, CDR2 FVKESK. The V and J ends lost 1 base and 0 bases respectively, with 10 bases between them. CDR3 DNA sequence: TGTGCCAGCAGCCAAGTCAACACGAACTCTGGAAACACCATATATTTT. It yields the protein CASSQVNTNSGNTIYF.

The chain carries TRBV18 and TRBJ2-6; D possibly matches TRBD1 or TRBD2 (6 bases each). Trimming shortened V by 6 bases and J by 2 bases, and 20 bases separated the two germline ends. Germline V gene data show CDR1 as KGHSH and CDR2 as LQKENI. The CDR3 spans 18 residues. This CDR3 reads CASSKRGRDQPGANVLTF. DNA for the CDR3: TGTGCCAGCTCCAAACGGGGGCGGGACCAGCCTGGGGCCAACGTCCTGACTTTC.

The chain uses TRBV19 and TRBJ2-7, with TRBD1 matching over 9 bases. The CDR3 has 14 amino acids. V trimming: 6 bases; J trimming: 6 bases; junction bases outside the gene matches: 9. CDR1 and CDR2 from the germline V gene are LNHDA and SQIVND (reference sequence). The CDR3 coding sequence is TGTGCCAGTAGACAACAGGGGGCGGGTCCCGAGCAGTACTTC. This sequence encodes CASRQQGAGPEQYF. The whole variable domain, filled in from reference TRBV19 and TRBJ2-7, reads DGGITQSPKYLFRKEGQNVTLSCEQNLNHDAMYWYRQDPGQGLRLIYYSQIVNDFQKGDIAEGYSVSREKKESFPLTVTSAQKNPTAFYLCASRQQGAGPEQYFGPGTRLTVT.

The chain links TRBV28 to TRBJ1-5; TRBD1 is a possible D gene (6 bases). Trimming removed 6 bases at V and 5 bases at J, with 20 bases between. The germline V gene encodes CDR1 MDHEN and CDR2 SYDVKM. The CDR3 loop spans 16 amino acids. The CDR3 is CASRLGGAGVYQPQHF. The CDR3 DNA follows: TGTGCCAGCAGACTAGGGGGGGCAGGGGTGTATCAGCCCCAGCATTTT.

V usage is TRBV15 and J usage is TRBJ2-5; no clear D. Trimming took 0 bases from V and 11 from J, leaving 13 bases between them. This CDR3 contains 13 residues. Per the germline V gene, CDR1 is LNHNV and CDR2 is YYDKDF (reference sequence). The CDR3 reads CATSREEFVEQYF. The CDR3 DNA reads as TGTGCCACCAGCAGAGAAGAATTCGTGGAGCAGTACTTC.

This CDR3 is CASSLTPGLTGELFF. CDR3 coding DNA: TGCGCCAGCAGCTTGACCCCCGGGCTCACCGGGGAGCTGTTTTTT. V and J are TRBV5-1 and TRBJ2-2, with D uncertain. The length of the CDR3 is 15 residues. With 1 base removed from V and 4 bases from J, the gap between germline ends came to 11 bases. CDR1 SGHRS and CDR2 YFSETQ come from the germline V gene.

The V call is TRBV10-3, the J call TRBJ1-2; D may be TRBD1 (6 bases). Germline V gene data show CDR1 as ENHRY and CDR2 as SYGVKD. CDR3 length equals 13 residues. V shed 5 bases and J shed 6 bases, with 13 bases lying between them. CDR3 sequence: CAISPRGWNGYTF. The CDR3 nucleotides are TGTGCCATCAGTCCCAGGGGATGGAATGGCTACACCTTC.

V usage is TRBV2 and J usage is TRBJ1-2; TRBD1 might be the D (6 bases). The germline gives CDR1 SNHLY, CDR2 FYNNEI. V was trimmed by 6 bases and J by 2 bases, leaving 13 bases between them. The CDR3 has 14 residues. CDR3 nucleotide sequence: TGTGCCAGCAGGAAGGACAGCGAGAACTATGGCTACACCTTC. Translated, it gives CASRKDSENYGYTF.

The CDR3 DNA sequence: TGTGCCAGCGGCGGGTCCTATGGCTACACCTTC. Translation: CASGGSYGYTF. V usage is TRBV28 and J usage is TRBJ1-2; D gene uncertain. Trimming removed 8 bases from V and 4 bases from J, with 8 bases in between. The CDR3 sequence is 11 residues long. Germline V gene data show CDR1 as MDHEN and CDR2 as SYDVKM.